The 5 T cell receptor beta chains below come from one sample, sequenced in a study of beta chain features in type 1 diabetes. Study-level findings and limits: For Type 1 diabetes patients, all four CD4+ subsets carried TCRB CDR3s that were moderately but significantly shorter.

Reverse transcription of all isolated RNA meant that expressed TCRB transcripts were sequenced. TCRdb's copy holds only in-frame clones and misses some; the assay was immunoSEQ multiplex PCR. The sample contains 500,000 to 800,000 clones, around 12% of which appear only once. The antigens for these receptors are not known. The specimen was naive CD4+ T cells from blood. The receptors originated from a man aged 30 to 39 with type 1 diabetes.

This clone was counted only a few times. The genes are TRBV27 and TRBJ1-1; 7 bases fit TRBD1. CDR1 and CDR2 from the germline V gene are MNHEY and SMNVEV (reference sequence). The CDR3 contains 14 residues. V shed 2 bases, J shed 4 bases, and the junction held 4 bases outside the gene matches. In DNA, the CDR3 is TGTGCCAGCAGTTTAGACAGGGTGGGCACTGAAGCTTTCTTT. It codes for CASSLDRVGTEAFF.

The chain uses TRBV2 and TRBJ2-7, with 10 bases identical to TRBD1. The CDR3 runs to 14 residues. CDR1 is SNHLY, CDR2 FYNNEI, per germline. Unmatched junction bases numbered 6, after V lost 7 bases and J lost 3 bases. The CDR3 DNA sequence: TGTGCCAGCATCCGGGACAGGGGAGACTACGAGCAGTACTTC. Its protein is CASIRDRGDYEQYF.

This clone was recorded a few times. This chain uses TRBV29-1 with TRBJ1-1; D is possibly TRBD1 (5 bases). The CDR3 length is 13 residues. Germline-derived CDR1 and CDR2 are SQVTM and ANQGSEA. The CDR3 is CYVGGAGGTEAFF. The CDR3 region has the DNA TGCTACGTCGGAGGGGCTGGCGGAACTGAAGCTTTCTTT.

This clone was counted once. The gene calls are TRBV9 and TRBJ2-7, with D perhaps given as TRBD1 or TRBD2 (5 bases each). CDR1 SGDLS and CDR2 YYNGEE come from the germline V gene. The CDR3 contains 15 residues. Trimming pared 0 bases from V and 3 bases from J, leaving 13 bases between. CDR3 amino acids: CASSVGDGLGYEQYF. CDR3 bases: TGTGCCAGCAGCGTAGGGGACGGCTTGGGCTACGAGCAGTACTTC.

A few counts support this clone. The J gene is TRBJ2-2, the V gene TRBV7-3, with D perhaps TRBD1 (5 bases). CDR3 length: 15 residues. Deletions cut 3 bases from V and 0 bases from J, with 8 bases between. Germline V CDR1 and CDR2: SGHTA, FQGTGA. CDR3 sequence: CASSLGHPNTGELFF. The CDR3 coding sequence is TGTGCCAGCAGCTTGGGGCACCCGAACACCGGGGAGCTGTTTTTT.